One sample yielded the 8 T cell receptor beta chains listed below, sequenced in a study of CD8 T cells in ankylosing spondylitis. A single record per CDR3 protein comes from TCRdb applying MiXCR to the 5' RACE reads. The table has 350,000 to 450,000 distinct CDR3 sequences, 20% to 25% seen once. Input material: blood, either unsorted or a sorted T cell fraction (not recorded which). These receptor sequences come from a male donor with ankylosing spondylitis or in good health (not recorded which).

The chain joins TRBV12-3 or TRBV12-4 to TRBJ2-5; 7 nucleotides line up with TRBD2. Germline trimming cut 6 bases from V and 4 bases from J; bases unmatched to any gene: 5. This CDR3 region has 13 residues. The CDR3 DNA follows: TGTGCCAGCAGCCACCTAGCGGTAGAGACCCAGTACTTC. Amino acids: CASSHLAVETQYF.

The chain has TRBV29-1 and TRBJ2-7, with D perhaps matching TRBD1 (6 bases). Germline V gene data show CDR1 as SQVTM and CDR2 as ANQGSEA. Trimming removed 1 base at V and 0 bases at J, with 13 bases between. The CDR3 runs to 15 residues. CDR3 amino acids: CSVEVPVGGSYEQYF. CDR3 bases: TGCAGCGTTGAAGTTCCGGTAGGGGGCTCCTACGAGCAGTACTTC.

This chain uses TRBV9 with TRBJ2-5; D assignment may be TRBD1 or TRBD2 (6 bases each). Trimming removed 3 bases from V and 5 bases from J, with 17 bases in between. CDR1 and CDR2 from the germline V gene are SGDLS and YYNGEE. This CDR3 comprises 15 residues. The CDR3 DNA reads TGTGCCAGCAGCGAGGGGGACTGGATTGCGGAGACCCAGTACTTC. It specifies CASSEGDWIAETQYF.

V usage is TRBV7-9 and J usage is TRBJ2-3, with D maybe TRBD1 (7 bases). The CDR3 runs to 16 residues. Germline V gives CDR1 SEHNR, CDR2 FQNEAQ (reference sequence). Trimming cost V 5 bases and J 2 bases, with 17 bases left between them. The CDR3 region is CASSLVQGRYTDTQYF. The CDR3 DNA follows: TGTGCCAGCAGCCTCGTACAGGGGAGGTACACAGATACGCAGTATTTT.

This clonotype occurred a few times. The genes are TRBV5-1 and TRBJ2-3; D is uncertain. Per the germline V gene, CDR1 is SGHRS and CDR2 is YFSETQ. V lost 5 bases and J lost 2, with 9 bases in between. The length of the CDR3 is 13 residues. The CDR3 loop is CASSTLNTDTQYF. The DNA for the CDR3 is TGCGCCAGCAGTACTTTGAACACAGATACGCAGTATTTT.

This clonotype was counted between two and nine times. The genes are TRBV29-1 and TRBJ1-1; D is uncertain. V was cut by 8 bases and J by 4 bases, with 23 bases left in between. The CDR3 is 15 residues long. Germline loops: CDR1 SQVTM, CDR2 ANQGSEA. The CDR3 spells CSSSPTWNDTTEAFF. The CDR3 nucleotides read TGCAGCTCCTCTCCGACATGGAACGATACCACTGAAGCTTTCTTT.

The chain couples TRBV5-6 to TRBJ2-7; D is perhaps TRBD1 (7 bases). Germline V gives CDR1 SGHDT, CDR2 YYEEEE. Trimming cost V 4 bases and J 0 bases, with 14 bases left between them. CDR3 length: 15 amino acids. DNA of the CDR3: TGTGCCAGCAGCCACAGGGGACTGAGCTCCTACGAGCAGTACTTC. This gives the protein CASSHRGLSSYEQYF.

This clonotype was seen only a few times. The chain combines TRBV12-3 or TRBV12-4 with TRBJ2-2; no clear D. The CDR3 has 13 amino acids. V was shortened by 4 bases and J by 5 bases, with 8 bases between the two germline ends. The CDR3 nucleotides are TGTGCCAGCAGTTCGGCCGAAACCGGGGAGCTGTTTTTT. Its translation is CASSSAETGELFF.